This is a list of T cell receptor beta chains from one sample in a study of shared clonotypes between healthy human individuals. Clones were read by immunoSEQ multiplex PCR, and TCRdb kept only the in-frame ones, dropping some. This sample has about 560,000 clones, with around 76% found just once. Material for sequencing was PBMCs. The source is a woman aged 40 to 50 in good health. Some clones in this sample may be carry-over from other donors' samples. The CDR3 runs from the conserved cysteine through the conserved F or W. D genes are given only for firm matches. Not every row has a clone size; where given, it reads once, few, many or a size class.

V gene: TRBV5-1
clone size: many
J gene: TRBJ2-2
D gene: NA
CDR3 protein: CASSFAETGELFF
CDR3 DNA: TGCGCCAGCAGCTTTGCCGAGACCGGGGAGCTGTTTTTT

V gene: TRBV2
clone size: NA
J gene: TRBJ1-3
D gene: NA
CDR3 protein: CASSPAITPIYF
CDR3 DNA: TGTGCCAGCAGTCCCGCGATTACCCCCATATATTTT

V gene: TRBV28
clone size: NA
J gene: TRBJ1-5
D gene: TRBD1
CDR3 protein: CASSIQGVEDQPQHF
CDR3 DNA: TGTGCCAGCAGTATACAGGGGGTCGAGGATCAGCCCCAGCATTTT

V gene: TRBV6-5
clone size: NA
J gene: TRBJ2-1
D gene: NA
CDR3 protein: CASSLGLNTYNEQFF
CDR3 DNA: TGTGCCAGCAGCCTGGGACTGAATACCTACAATGAGCAGTTCTTC

V gene: TRBV6-6
clone size: few
J gene: TRBJ2-2
D gene: NA
CDR3 protein: CASRVRLTESGELFF
CDR3 DNA: TGTGCCAGCAGAGTCCGCTTGACTGAATCCGGGGAGCTGTTTTTT

V gene: TRBV20-1
clone size: once
J gene: TRBJ2-7
D gene: NA
CDR3 protein: CSARRGFEQYF
CDR3 DNA: TGCAGTGCTAGAAGGGGGTTTGAGCAGTACTTC

V gene: TRBV18
clone size: NA
J gene: TRBJ1-2
D gene: NA
CDR3 protein: CASSPSKDGGYGYTF
CDR3 DNA: TGTGCCAGCTCACCATCTAAGGACGGAGGCTATGGCTACACCTTC

V gene: TRBV28
clone size: NA
J gene: TRBJ1-5
D gene: NA
CDR3 protein: CASSKVGMDDQPQHF
CDR3 DNA: TGTGCCAGCAGTAAGGTTGGGATGGACGATCAGCCCCAGCATTTT

V gene: TRBV30
clone size: NA
J gene: TRBJ2-1
D gene: NA
CDR3 protein: CAGLLQWSHNEQFF
CDR3 DNA: TGTGCCGGCTTACTACAGTGGTCTCACAATGAGCAGTTCTTC

V gene: TRBV6-5
clone size: NA
J gene: TRBJ2-7
D gene: NA
CDR3 protein: CASRPGSGGYEQYF
CDR3 DNA: TGTGCCAGCAGACCAGGTAGCGGAGGGTACGAGCAGTACTTC

V gene: TRBV11-2
clone size: NA
J gene: TRBJ2-6
D gene: TRBD2
CDR3 protein: CASSLATSGRGPGANVLTF
CDR3 DNA: TGTGCCAGCAGCTTAGCTACTAGCGGGAGAGGTCCTGGGGCCAACGTCCTGACTTTC

V gene: TRBV6-5
clone size: NA
J gene: TRBJ1-1
D gene: NA
CDR3 protein: CASTRNTEAFF
CDR3 DNA: TGTGCCAGCACAAGGAACACTGAAGCTTTCTTT

V gene: TRBV5-1
clone size: NA
J gene: TRBJ2-1
D gene: NA
CDR3 protein: CASSLASVTYNEQFF
CDR3 DNA: TGCGCCAGCAGCTTGGCCTCAGTTACCTACAATGAGCAGTTCTTC

V gene: TRBV5-4
clone size: NA
J gene: TRBJ2-1
D gene: TRBD2
CDR3 protein: CASSLAGGLYNEQFF
CDR3 DNA: TGTGCCAGCAGCCTCGCGGGAGGCCTTTACAATGAGCAGTTCTTC

V gene: TRBV10-3
clone size: NA
J gene: TRBJ2-7
D gene: NA
CDR3 protein: CAIGQNSYEQYF
CDR3 DNA: TGTGCCATCGGACAGAACTCCTACGAGCAGTACTTC

V gene: TRBV10-3
clone size: few
J gene: TRBJ1-5
D gene: NA
CDR3 protein: CAISESGRGTSNQPQHF
CDR3 DNA: TGTGCCATCAGTGAGTCCGGGCGGGGAACTAGCAATCAGCCCCAGCATTTT

V gene: TRBV10-3
clone size: NA
J gene: TRBJ1-4
D gene: NA
CDR3 protein: CAISEGMGEKLFF
CDR3 DNA: TGTGCCATCAGTGAGGGGATGGGTGAAAAACTGTTTTTT

V gene: TRBV5-1
clone size: NA
J gene: TRBJ1-1
D gene: NA
CDR3 protein: CASSIGTLHTEAFF
CDR3 DNA: TGCGCCAGCAGCATAGGGACACTTCACACTGAAGCTTTCTTT

V gene: TRBV7-9
clone size: NA
J gene: TRBJ2-1
D gene: NA
CDR3 protein: CASSLAELANEQFF
CDR3 DNA: TGTGCCAGCAGCTTAGCGGAACTAGCCAATGAGCAGTTCTTC

V gene: TRBV11-3
clone size: few
J gene: TRBJ2-5
D gene: NA
CDR3 protein: CASSLTGTGQETQYF
CDR3 DNA: TGTGCCAGCAGCTTAACAGGGACGGGCCAAGAGACCCAGTACTTC

V gene: TRBV14
clone size: NA
J gene: TRBJ2-2
D gene: NA
CDR3 protein: CASSKTIWGAAGELFF
CDR3 DNA: TGTGCCAGCAGCAAGACTATATGGGGGGCCGCCGGGGAGCTGTTTTTT

V gene: TRBV30
clone size: NA
J gene: TRBJ1-2
D gene: NA
CDR3 protein: CAWSRDLTFYGYTF
CDR3 DNA: TGTGCCTGGAGCAGGGACCTCACCTTCTATGGCTACACCTTC

V gene: TRBV5-1
clone size: NA
J gene: TRBJ2-6
D gene: NA
CDR3 protein: CASSTGHSGANVLTF
CDR3 DNA: TGCGCCAGCAGCACCGGACATTCTGGGGCCAACGTCCTGACTTTC

V gene: TRBV5-1
clone size: NA
J gene: TRBJ1-2
D gene: NA
CDR3 protein: CASSFDGSAYGYTF
CDR3 DNA: TGCGCCAGCAGCTTCGATGGGTCAGCCTATGGCTACACCTTC

V gene: TRBV28
clone size: NA
J gene: TRBJ1-1
D gene: NA
CDR3 protein: CASSQAQNTEAFF
CDR3 DNA: TGTGCCAGCTCGCAGGCGCAGAACACTGAAGCTTTCTTT

V gene: TRBV7-2
clone size: NA
J gene: TRBJ1-2
D gene: NA
CDR3 protein: CASSLYGQRYGYTF
CDR3 DNA: TGTGCCAGCAGCTTATATGGGCAGCGCTATGGCTACACCTTC

V gene: TRBV29-1
clone size: NA
J gene: TRBJ2-5
D gene: NA
CDR3 protein: CSATLDGLSTQYF
CDR3 DNA: TGCAGCGCTACTTTGGACGGTTTATCGACCCAGTACTTC

V gene: TRBV28
clone size: once
J gene: TRBJ2-7
D gene: TRBD2
CDR3 protein: CAQQAGAGYEQYF
CDR3 DNA: TGTGCCCAACAGGCGGGAGCCGGCTACGAGCAGTACTTC

V gene: TRBV7-6
clone size: many
J gene: TRBJ1-1
D gene: TRBD1
CDR3 protein: CASSPEQGTTEAFF
CDR3 DNA: TGTGCCAGCAGCCCCGAACAGGGGACCACTGAAGCTTTCTTT

V gene: TRBV7-9
clone size: NA
J gene: TRBJ1-2
D gene: NA
CDR3 protein: CASSLFQSGRDYGYTF
CDR3 DNA: TGTGCCAGCAGCTTATTCCAATCAGGCAGGGACTATGGCTACACCTTC

V gene: TRBV27
clone size: NA
J gene: TRBJ2-2
D gene: TRBD2
CDR3 protein: CASRLAANTGELFF
CDR3 DNA: TGTGCCAGCAGGCTAGCGGCGAACACCGGGGAGCTGTTTTTT

V gene: TRBV27
clone size: NA
J gene: TRBJ2-7
D gene: NA
CDR3 protein: CASSPPERLPYEQYF
CDR3 DNA: TGTGCCAGCAGTCCCCCCGAAAGGCTCCCCTACGAGCAGTACTTC

V gene: TRBV28
clone size: NA
J gene: TRBJ2-7
D gene: NA
CDR3 protein: CASRPAMAGRYEQYF
CDR3 DNA: TGTGCCAGCAGACCGGCTATGGCGGGAAGATACGAGCAGTACTTC

V gene: TRBV7-2
clone size: NA
J gene: TRBJ2-1
D gene: NA
CDR3 protein: CASSLSSSPYNEQFF
CDR3 DNA: TGTGCCAGCAGCTTATCTAGTAGCCCCTACAATGAGCAGTTCTTC

V gene: TRBV4-1
clone size: NA
J gene: TRBJ2-7
D gene: TRBD2
CDR3 protein: CASSQGPSSGSYEQYF
CDR3 DNA: TGCGCCAGCAGCCAAGGTCCCTCAAGCGGGAGTTACGAGCAGTACTTC

V gene: TRBV19
clone size: NA
J gene: TRBJ2-1
D gene: NA
CDR3 protein: CASSGLAAAGNEQFF
CDR3 DNA: TGTGCCAGTTCGGGTCTGGCGGCAGCAGGCAATGAGCAGTTCTTC

V gene: TRBV7-9
clone size: many
J gene: TRBJ1-1
D gene: NA
CDR3 protein: CASSLGAGRLNTEAFF
CDR3 DNA: TGTGCCAGCAGCTTAGGGGCTGGACGTCTGAACACTGAAGCTTTCTTT

V gene: TRBV28
clone size: NA
J gene: TRBJ2-1
D gene: TRBD2
CDR3 protein: CASSPGTSEYNEQFF
CDR3 DNA: TGTGCCAGTTCACCCGGGACTAGCGAATACAATGAGCAGTTCTTC

V gene: TRBV7-9
clone size: NA
J gene: TRBJ2-3
D gene: TRBD2
CDR3 protein: CASSRDGGYTQYF
CDR3 DNA: TGTGCCAGCAGCCGAGACGGGGGGTATACGCAGTATTTT